The TCR beta chain described here comes from a study of T cell clonality in common variable immunodeficiency. Control and CVID samples contributed equal amounts of genomic DNA. Here immunoSEQ multiplex PCR was the method, and the copy in TCRdb shows in-frame clones only, minus some. The sample contains over 30,000 clones, none of them singletons. At least ten counts were recorded for this clone. Its antigen remains unknown. Read data end 3 residues before the CDR3 end; the end is taken from the germline J gene. Trimming at V came to 4 bases and at J to 2 bases, leaving 8 bases not matched to a gene. This CDR3 spans 15 amino acids. CDR1 and CDR2 (germline): DFQATT, SNEGSKA (reference sequence). Study-wide points: Compared with controls, CVID subjects had fewer shared TCRbeta clones. TCRbeta clonality was increased in CVID versus healthy controls.

The sequenced material came from peripheral blood mononuclear cells. The chain recombines TRBV20-1 with TRBJ1-5; 7 nucleotides match TRBD1. The TCR originated in a person between 18 and 75 years old in good health. CDR3 region: CSATRPGGRNQPQHF. Partial CDR3 DNA: TGCAGTGCTACTCGCCCAGGGGGACGCAATCAGCCC.